Listed here are 22 T cell receptor beta chains from one sample, sequenced in a study of control samples from healthy donors and cancer patients. Profiling relied on immunoSEQ multiplex PCR, and the TCRdb table lists in-frame clones only, not all of them. The table lists around 90,000 clones, around nine tenths of them singletons. The sample consisted of blood. The receptors were gathered from a man in his thirties or forties in good health.

The genes are TRBV5-8 and TRBJ1-3; 9 bases are a match to TRBD1. Germline V gene sequence: CDR1 SGHTS, CDR2 YDEGEE. The CDR3 totals 17 residues. V shed 0 bases, J shed 0 bases, and the junction held 4 bases outside the gene matches. CDR3 sequence: CASSLGDRAFSGNTIYF. The DNA of the CDR3 is TGTGCCAGCAGCTTGGGGGACAGGGCCTTCTCTGGAAACACCATATATTTT.

This clone was recorded a few times. The chain couples TRBV7-2 to TRBJ1-1; D might be TRBD1 (6 bases). The CDR3 is made up of 14 amino acids. V lost 1 base, J lost 1 base, and 7 bases lay in between. Germline V CDR1 and CDR2: SGHTA, FQGNSA. The DNA for the CDR3 is TGTGCCAGCAGCTTAGGAGGGGGGAACACTGAAGCTTTCTTT. It translates to CASSLGGGNTEAFF.

The J gene is TRBJ2-1, the V gene TRBV30, with a weak D call TRBD2 (6 bases). The CDR3 totals 13 residues. From germline, CDR1 is GTSNPN and CDR2 SVGIG (reference sequence). CDR3 coding DNA: TGTGCTCGGGGCGGGGTCTCCTACAATGAGCAGTTCTTC. It specifies CARGGVSYNEQFF.

This clone came up a few times. The chain links TRBV6-5 to TRBJ2-7, with 8 bases aligning to TRBD1. Germline lookup yields CDR1 MNHEY and CDR2 SVGAGI. V lost 10 bases and J lost 4; bases outside the gene matches: 15. CDR3 size: 15 residues. The CDR3 reads CATAPSGGELYEQYV. The CDR3 coding sequence is TGTGCCACCGCCCCCTCAGGGGGCGAATTGTACGAGCAGTACGTC.

The chain joins TRBV25-1 to TRBJ1-4, with 9 bases lining up with TRBD1. J gave up 6 bases and V 0 bases, and 5 bases lay outside the gene matches. CDR1 is MGHDK, CDR2 SYGVNS, per germline. This CDR3 comprises 16 residues. CDR3 region: CASSEYLGTGYEKLFF. The DNA for the CDR3 is TGTGCCAGCAGTGAATACCTTGGGACAGGGTATGAAAAACTGTTTTTT.

The V and J genes are TRBV6-2 or TRBV6-3 and TRBJ1-5; the match to TRBD1 covers 10 bases. Trimming cost V 4 bases and J 3 bases; bases outside gene matches: 9. CDR1 MNHEY and CDR2 SVGEGT come from the germline V gene. The CDR3 length is 17 residues. The CDR3 DNA reads TGTGCCAGCAGTTCCGTTCCGGGACAGGGGCCCAATCAGCCCCAGCATTTT. Its translation is CASSSVPGQGPNQPQHF.

V and J are TRBV9 and TRBJ1-1, with 7 bases aligning to TRBD1. Germline CDR1 is SGDLS and CDR2 is YYNGEE. V was clipped by 4 bases and J by 0 bases; unmatched bases: 15. The CDR3 has 18 residues. CDR3 bases: TGTGCCAGCAGCACCCGGACAGGCCACCCCCTCATGAACACTGAAGCTTTCTTT. Translating it yields CASSTRTGHPLMNTEAFF.

This chain connects TRBV24-1 to TRBJ2-5; perhaps TRBD2 as D (6 bases). Trimming stripped 3 bases from V and 5 bases from J, with 9 bases between. This CDR3 is 13 amino acids long. The germline CDR1 and CDR2 sequences are KGHDR and SFDVKD. This CDR3 is CATSDGGLETQYF. The CDR3 DNA sequence: TGTGCCACCAGTGATGGAGGGCTCGAGACCCAGTACTTC.

V is TRBV6-5 and J is TRBJ1-2; tentative D call: TRBD1 (6 bases). V was trimmed by 6 bases and J by 6 bases, leaving 14 bases between them. The V gene's germline CDR1 is MNHEY and CDR2 SVGAGI. This CDR3 has 13 residues. The CDR3 here is CASSIQGMDGYTF. Here the CDR3 DNA reads TGTGCCAGCAGCATACAGGGAATGGATGGCTACACCTTC.

The CDR3 DNA sequence: TGTGCCACCCACCGGGGGGGACTAACAGATACGCAGTATTTT. Encoded protein: CATHRGGLTDTQYF. V and J are TRBV24-1 and TRBJ2-3; 8 bases match TRBD2. This CDR3 spans 14 amino acids. V was pared by 9 bases and J by 3 bases, with 7 bases of the junction left unmatched. Germline CDR1 and CDR2: KGHDR and SFDVKD.

The rearrangement joins TRBV3-1 (or the pseudogene TRBV3-2) to TRBJ2-7; D uncertain. The germline V gene encodes CDR1 LGHDT and CDR2 YNNKEL (reference sequence). This CDR3 has 14 residues. CDR3 nucleotide sequence: TGTGCCAGCAGCCAAGAACTGGGCTCCCACGAGCAGTACGTC. Its translation: CASSQELGSHEQYV.

V is TRBV12-3 or TRBV12-4 and J is TRBJ1-2, with D uncertain. The length of the CDR3 is 12 residues. V shed 2 bases and J shed 4 bases, with 5 bases lying between them. The chain's CDR3 is CASSLQIYGYTF. CDR3 DNA sequence: TGTGCCAGCAGTTTACAGATCTATGGCTACACCTTC.

This sequence joins TRBV5-4 and TRBJ1-3; 10 bases fit TRBD1. The CDR3 extends over 15 amino acids. Germline assignment: CDR1 SGHNT and CDR2 YYREEE (reference sequence). J gave up 6 bases and V 3 bases, and 6 bases lay outside the gene matches. The CDR3 DNA reads TGTGCCAGCAGCTGGGGGACAGGGGACGCAAACACCATATATTTT. Encoded protein: CASSWGTGDANTIYF.

A few counts support this clone. The J gene is TRBJ1-1, the V gene TRBV7-2; the D is unclear. CDR3 length: 13 residues. CDR1 SGHTA and CDR2 FQGNSA come from the germline V gene. Trimming removed 6 bases at V and 0 bases at J, with 8 bases between. The CDR3 loop reads CASSSDMNTEAFF. CDR3 DNA sequence: TGTGCCAGCAGTTCAGACATGAACACTGAAGCTTTCTTT.

The CDR3 region has the DNA TGTGCCAGCAGTCCCGACAGGGCTCGCTACAATGAGCAGTTCTTC. The encoded protein is CASSPDRARYNEQFF. The chain combines TRBV6-5 with TRBJ2-1; TRBD1 matches at 7 bases. V lost 5 bases, J lost 3 bases, and 7 bases stayed unmatched. CDR1 and CDR2 from the germline V gene are MNHEY and SVGAGI. CDR3 length: 15 amino acids.

The V call is TRBV6-5, the J call TRBJ1-1, with TRBD1 matching 7 bases. The trim removed 0 bases at V and 0 bases at J, leaving 1 base unmatched. The V gene's germline CDR1 is MNHEY and CDR2 SVGAGI. There are 15 residues in the CDR3. DNA for the CDR3: TGTGCCAGCAGTTACTCGGGACAGATGAACACTGAAGCTTTCTTT. It encodes CASSYSGQMNTEAFF.

This chain joins TRBV6-5 and TRBJ1-3; 8 bases are shared with TRBD1. This CDR3 has 13 amino acids. V lost 6 bases, J lost 8 bases, and 6 bases stayed unmatched. Looked up from germline, CDR1 is MNHEY and CDR2 is SVGAGI. The DNA of the CDR3 is TGTGCCAGCAGCTCGGACAGGGCCGACACCATATATTTT. It yields the protein CASSSDRADTIYF.

This clone was seen a few times. The genes are TRBV3-1 (or the pseudogene TRBV3-2) and TRBJ2-3; 7 bases fit TRBD1. Trimming removed 4 bases from V and 2 bases from J; junction bases left unmatched: 6. The CDR3 is made up of 15 amino acids. CDR1 is LGHDT and CDR2 is YNNKEL in the germline V gene (reference sequence). CDR3 sequence (DNA): TGTGCCAGCAGCCCTACAGGGGCCCTCACAGATACGCAGTATTTT. This encodes CASSPTGALTDTQYF.

The gene calls are TRBV19 and TRBJ2-7; D could derive from TRBD1 or TRBD2 (5 bases each). The germline V gene has CDR1 LNHDA and CDR2 SQIVND (reference sequence). The CDR3 runs to 11 residues. CDR3 DNA sequence: TGTGCCAGTAGTATCCGGGACCGCGCCGGAGTC. Translating it yields CASSIRDRAGV.

The V gene is TRBV7-8, the J gene TRBJ2-7; 10 bases are a match to TRBD2. V lost 3 bases to trimming and J lost 1 base; unmatched junction nucleotides: 3. The CDR3 spans 15 residues. Per germline, CDR1 SGHVS and CDR2 FQNEAQ. CDR3 amino acids: CASSFSGGRSYEQYF. CDR3 nucleotides: TGTGCCAGCAGCTTTAGCGGGGGGAGATCCTACGAGCAGTACTTC. The whole variable domain, filled in from reference TRBV7-8 and TRBJ2-7, reads GAGVSQSPRYKVAKRGQDVALRCDPISGHVSLFWYQQALGQGPEFLTYFQNEAQLDKSGLPSDRFFAERPEGSVSTLKIQRTQQEDSAVYLCASSFSGGRSYEQYFGPGTRLTVT.

The chain joins TRBV9 to TRBJ1-6; unclear D gene. The CDR3 runs to 15 residues. V was pared by 0 bases and J by 6 bases, with 10 bases between. Germline CDR1 and CDR2: SGDLS and YYNGEE. In DNA, the CDR3 is TGTGCCAGCAGCGTAGCGGAGGGTGGTAATTCACCCCTCCACTTT. It translates to CASSVAEGGNSPLHF.

The CDR3 DNA reads TGTGCCAGTAATTTAGCAGGGACTAACTATGGCTACACCTTC. This gives the protein CASNLAGTNYGYTF. V is TRBV19 and J is TRBJ1-2, with D possibly being TRBD1 (5 bases). Trimming removed 7 bases at V and 0 bases at J, with 12 bases between. The CDR3 is 14 amino acids. Germline V CDR1 and CDR2: LNHDA, SQIVND (reference sequence).